A single sample is the source of the 27 T cell receptor beta chains below, sequenced in a study of control samples from healthy donors and cancer patients. The method was immunoSEQ multiplex PCR; TCRdb's version includes in-frame clones alone and lacks a portion of them. The table shows more than 70,000 clones, with nearly 90% occurring only once. Sequences were obtained from PBMCs. Receptors originate from a man aged 55 to 69 with lung cancer.

This clone has a single count. V and J are TRBV14 and TRBJ1-1, with D uncertain. This CDR3 has 17 amino acids. Per germline, CDR1 SGHDN and CDR2 FVKESK. V gave up 1 base and J gave up 1 base, with 16 bases separating them. This CDR3 is CASSQVKIGPANTEAFF. The CDR3 DNA reads TGTGCCAGCAGCCAAGTAAAAATTGGACCGGCGAACACTGAAGCTTTCTTT.

This clone was seen only once. This sequence joins TRBV7-3 and TRBJ2-7; the D gene is possibly TRBD2 (5 bases). V lost 5 bases, J lost 6 bases, and 14 bases lay in between. CDR3 length: 13 amino acids. CDR1 SGHTA and CDR2 FQGTGA come from the germline V gene. CDR3 nucleotides: TGTGCCAGCAGCCCACCGGGGAGCCGCGAGCAGTACTTC. Translated: CASSPPGSREQYF.

V and J are TRBV10-3 and TRBJ1-1; D might be TRBD1 (6 bases). V lost 10 bases and J 4 bases, leaving 22 bases between the germline ends. This CDR3 is built from 15 residues. Per germline, CDR1 ENHRY and CDR2 SYGVKD. CDR3 DNA sequence: TGTGCCACCGAAGATGTCGACAGGACGGGCACTGAAGCTTTCTTT. Its protein is CATEDVDRTGTEAFF.

This clone is labeled as large. The rearrangement links TRBV29-1 to TRBJ1-2; 7 positions match TRBD1. CDR1 and CDR2 (germline): SQVTM, ANQGSEA. This CDR3 contains 13 residues. J gave up 2 bases and V 4 bases, and 4 bases lay outside the gene matches. The CDR3 sequence: CSVGDSVNYGYTF. CDR3 coding DNA: TGCAGCGTTGGGGACAGTGTGAACTATGGCTACACCTTC.

The rearrangement links TRBV24-1 to TRBJ2-2, with D possibly matching TRBD2 (7 bases). The CDR3 contains 17 residues. The V gene lost 6 bases and the J gene lost 4 bases, with 20 bases spanning the gap. CDR1 and CDR2 (germline): KGHDR, SFDVKD. CDR3 region: CATSLQGSVAGTGELFF. CDR3 DNA: TGTGCCACCAGTTTACAGGGTTCAGTAGCGGGCACCGGGGAGCTGTTTTTT.

V usage is TRBV5-1 and J usage is TRBJ1-1; D is perhaps TRBD1 (6 bases). This CDR3 is 16 amino acids long. Germline V gives CDR1 SGHRS, CDR2 YFSETQ. Trimming left V 3 bases short and J 2 bases short, with 17 bases between. The CDR3 coding sequence is TGCGCCAGCAGCTGGGGGGCGGGCACCGCTAACACTGAAGCTTTCTTT. Its protein product is CASSWGAGTANTEAFF.

The chain uses TRBV7-6 and TRBJ2-3; no firm D call. CDR1 and CDR2 (germline): SGHVS, FNYEAQ. V lost 0 bases and J lost 0, with 7 bases in between. This CDR3 contains 15 residues. This chain's CDR3 is CASSLAGYSTDTQYF. The CDR3 nucleotides are TGTGCCAGCAGCTTAGCGGGGTATAGCACAGATACGCAGTATTTT.

Remarks on this clone: An end of the junction does not agree with germline; a read error may underlie this. The CDR3 bases are TGTGCCAGCAGGGAAGCACAACGCCTCTATGGCTACACCTTC. It codes for CASREAQRLYGYTF. The V and J genes are TRBV6-1 and TRBJ1-2; D gene unclear. Germline-derived CDR1 and CDR2 are MNHNS and SASEGT. This CDR3 region has 14 residues.

This sequence joins TRBV30 and TRBJ1-2; no firm D call. Germline CDR1 GTSNPN, CDR2 SVGIG (reference sequence). The germline V and J ends were trimmed by 3 bases and 5 bases, with 13 bases remaining between them. The CDR3 is 13 amino acids. CDR3 in DNA: TGTGCCTGGAGCGCCACCCCTCAGTATGGCTACACCTTC. Its protein is CAWSATPQYGYTF.

The chain couples TRBV5-1 to TRBJ1-2; TRBD1 matches at 9 bases. The ends lost 4 bases at V and 8 bases at J; junction bases unmatched: 9. Looked up from germline, CDR1 is SGHRS and CDR2 is YFSETQ. The CDR3 loop spans 14 amino acids. DNA of the CDR3: TGCGCCAGCAGCGACCAAACCGGGACAGGGGGCTACACCTTC. Translation gives CASSDQTGTGGYTF.

The rearrangement links TRBV12-3 or TRBV12-4 to TRBJ1-1; D not certain. The V and J ends lost 8 bases and 0 bases respectively, with 10 bases between them. The CDR3 extends over 13 amino acids. The CDR3 spells CASALILNTEAFF. CDR3 DNA: TGTGCCAGCGCCCTAATTTTGAACACTGAAGCTTTCTTT.

This chain joins TRBV6-5 and TRBJ1-2, with 7 nucleotides matching TRBD1. CDR1 is MNHEY and CDR2 is SVGAGI in the germline V gene. The CDR3 has 14 amino acids. Trimming at V came to 0 bases and at J to 4 bases, leaving 2 bases not matched to a gene. Here the CDR3 reads CASSYSSGGYGYTF. In nucleotides, the CDR3 is TGTGCCAGCAGTTACTCATCAGGGGGCTATGGCTACACCTTC.

This chain uses TRBV5-8 with TRBJ1-5, with D unclear. Germline V gives CDR1 SGHTS, CDR2 YDEGEE. The length of the CDR3 is 15 residues. V lost 6 bases to trimming and J lost 5 bases, with 18 bases between them. The CDR3 here is CASTLWNSPDQPQHF. The CDR3 DNA is TGTGCCAGCACCCTGTGGAACTCCCCCGATCAGCCCCAGCATTTT.

The sample holds a few counts of this clone. The chain is built from TRBV11-2 and TRBJ1-2; D may be TRBD1 (6 bases). The CDR3 contains 14 residues. Germline lookup yields CDR1 SGHAT and CDR2 FQNNGV. Trimming removed 5 bases from V and 1 base from J, with 11 bases in between. CDR3 sequence: CASSPGTYNYGYTF. Here the CDR3 DNA reads TGTGCCAGCAGCCCAGGGACATATAACTATGGCTACACCTTC. Full variable domain (missing parts from reference TRBV11-2 and TRBJ1-2): EAGVAQSPRYKIIEKRQSVAFWCNPISGHATLYWYQQILGQGPKLLIQFQNNGVVDDSQLPKDRFSAERLKGVDSTLKIQPAKLEDSAVYLCASSPGTYNYGYTFGSGTRLTVV.

This clone was recorded once. The chain combines TRBV20-1 with TRBJ1-2, with D unclear. Germline CDR1 reads DFQATT; CDR2 reads SNEGSKA (reference sequence). The CDR3 totals 11 residues. V was clipped by 0 bases and J by 12 bases, with 11 bases between them. The CDR3 loop is CSARDRFDDTF. The DNA for the CDR3 is TGCAGTGCTAGAGACAGGTTCGACGACACCTTC.

The chain couples TRBV30 to TRBJ2-2, with a possible D match to TRBD2 (6 bases). Germline V gene sequence: CDR1 GTSNPN, CDR2 SVGIG (reference sequence). Trimming took 3 bases from V and 6 from J, leaving 17 bases between them. This CDR3 is built from 15 residues. Here the CDR3 DNA reads TGTGCCTGGAGGCGGGCGGGGAATAGGGCCGGGGAGCTGTTTTTT. It specifies CAWRRAGNRAGELFF.

Only one count was recorded for this clone. The chain has TRBV4-2 and TRBJ1-4; D call uncertain. This CDR3 has 13 residues. Between the trimmed V and J ends, which lost 0 bases and 7 bases, there was a span of 6 bases. CDR1 and CDR2 from the germline V gene are LGHNA and YNFKEQ. The CDR3 protein is CASSQDLGEKLFF. The DNA for the CDR3 is TGTGCCAGCAGCCAAGATCTGGGTGAAAAACTGTTTTTT.

V gene TRBV7-9 combines with J gene TRBJ1-4; D is undetermined. V lost 6 bases, J lost 6 bases, and 14 bases lay in between. The CDR3 covers 14 residues. In germline, CDR1 is SEHNR, CDR2 FQNEAQ (reference sequence). CDR3 in amino acids: CASSPPAEYEKLFF. In DNA, the CDR3 is TGTGCCAGCAGTCCTCCAGCGGAGTATGAAAAACTGTTTTTT.

The rearrangement uses TRBV5-4 and TRBJ1-2; no firm D call. Germline V gene sequence: CDR1 SGHNT, CDR2 YYREEE (reference sequence). With 4 bases removed from V and 3 bases from J, the gap between germline ends came to 16 bases. This CDR3 is 15 amino acids long. CDR3 region: CASSPNVEPHYGYTF. In nucleotides, the CDR3 is TGTGCCAGCAGCCCTAATGTGGAGCCCCACTATGGCTACACCTTC.

This clone was found once. This sequence joins TRBV2 and TRBJ2-7, with D perhaps matching TRBD2 (7 bases). Germline V CDR1 and CDR2: SNHLY, FYNNEI. Trimming removed 6 bases from V and 0 bases from J, with 12 bases in between. This CDR3 contains 14 residues. The CDR3 nucleotides are TGTGCCAGCAGGGACGGGGGGCCCTCCTACGAGCAGTACTTC. Amino acid sequence: CASRDGGPSYEQYF.

The chain employs TRBV6-5 and TRBJ2-3; 8 nucleotides line up with TRBD2. The germline V gene encodes CDR1 MNHEY and CDR2 SVGAGI. J was trimmed by 1 base and V by 11 bases; bases with no gene match: 5. This CDR3 is 13 amino acids long. DNA for the CDR3: TGTGCCGGGGCGGGGGGAGGCACAGATACGCAGTATTTT. Its protein is CAGAGGGTDTQYF.

The gene calls are TRBV11-2 and TRBJ1-4, with D perhaps TRBD1 (6 bases). The CDR3 consists of 16 residues. Germline values: CDR1 SGHAT, CDR2 FQNNGV. V was trimmed by 0 bases and J by 8 bases, leaving 16 bases between them. The CDR3 DNA reads as TGTGCCAGCAGCTTAGATCGTGGGGGCGGGCGGGAAAAACTGTTTTTT. It encodes CASSLDRGGGREKLFF. The whole variable domain, filled in from reference TRBV11-2 and TRBJ1-4, reads EAGVAQSPRYKIIEKRQSVAFWCNPISGHATLYWYQQILGQGPKLLIQFQNNGVVDDSQLPKDRFSAERLKGVDSTLKIQPAKLEDSAVYLCASSLDRGGGREKLFFGSGTQLSVL.

The chain joins TRBV9 to TRBJ1-1; 7 positions match TRBD1. V shed 4 bases and J 4 bases; nucleotides not matched to a gene: 10. The germline CDR1 and CDR2 sequences are SGDLS and YYNGEE. CDR3 length: 15 residues. CDR3 amino acids: CASSPWTGDFTEAFF. For the CDR3, the DNA is TGTGCCAGCAGCCCCTGGACAGGCGATTTCACTGAAGCTTTCTTT.

The chain combines TRBV5-1 with TRBJ1-2; no clear D. The V end lost 4 bases, the J end lost 1 base, and 5 bases lay between the germline ends. CDR1 and CDR2 (germline): SGHRS, YFSETQ. The CDR3 is made up of 12 amino acids. The CDR3 sequence is CASSPFNYGYTF. The CDR3 nucleotides read TGCGCCAGCAGCCCCTTTAACTATGGCTACACCTTC.

The rearrangement joins TRBV3-1 (or the pseudogene TRBV3-2) to TRBJ2-5; 11 bases fit TRBD2. Germline assignment: CDR1 LGHDT and CDR2 YNNKEL (reference sequence). With V trimmed by 4 bases and J by 4 bases, 5 bases remained unmatched. The CDR3 runs 15 residues. CDR3 DNA sequence: TGTGCCAGCAGCCTAGCGGGGGGGCTCGGAGAGACCCAGTACTTC. It codes for CASSLAGGLGETQYF.

V and J are TRBV9 and TRBJ1-1, with D unresolved. The CDR3 spans 15 residues. V was trimmed by 4 bases and J by 4 bases, leaving 17 bases between them. CDR1 and CDR2 from the germline V gene are SGDLS and YYNGEE. The CDR3: CASSSDRSLGTEAFF. CDR3 coding DNA: TGTGCCAGCAGCTCCGACCGGTCCTTGGGCACTGAAGCTTTCTTT.

This rearrangement joins TRBV24-1 to TRBJ2-5; weak D call: TRBD2 (5 bases). Germline-derived CDR1 and CDR2 are KGHDR and SFDVKD. The CDR3 is made up of 14 amino acids. V lost 1 base, J lost 2 bases, and 7 bases lay in between. The CDR3 region has the DNA TGTGCCACCAGTGATTTCCGGGGACAAGAGACCCAGTACTTC. Residues: CATSDFRGQETQYF.